The T cell receptor beta chain described here comes from a study of regulatory T cells in long-lasting Graves disease. This CDR3 is built from 15 residues. Germline CDR1 reads SGHRS; CDR2 reads YFSETQ. Germline trimming cut 4 bases from V and 10 bases from J; bases unmatched to any gene: 11. Sample time point: persistent/refractory GD, antithyroid drugs over 5 years with positive TRAb. RNA from PBMCs was the source of the TCR library. Investigators report Graves' disease was diagnosed under American Thyroid Association guidelines. Staff drew approximately 9.3 milliliters of peripheral blood into EDTA tubes. To make TCR beta libraries, researchers used iRepertoire HTBI primers and Arm-PCR of CDR3 regions. TCRdb recomputed calls from the multiplex PCR reads with MiXCR, one row per CDR3 protein. The sample records 700,000 or so distinct CDR3 sequences, about 32% being singletons.

The chain joins TRBV5-1 to TRBJ1-6; 7 bases are shared with TRBD1. The receptor was isolated from a female donor with Graves disease. The material sequenced was peripheral blood mononuclear cells (PBMCs), taken when the disease was refractory, from a patient treated with antithyroid drugs. CDR3 sequence reads: CASSARQGVSSPLHF. CDR3 sequence (DNA): TGCGCCAGCAGCGCTAGACAGGGCGTGAGCTCACCCCTCCACTTT.